A single sample is the source of the 32 T cell receptor beta chains below, sequenced in a study of CD8 T cells in ankylosing spondylitis. Each CDR3 protein gets one entry after TCRdb re-called the 5' RACE reads with MiXCR. Among about 240,000 distinct CDR3 sequences listed, about 10% were seen once. Sequenced material: blood, either unsorted or a sorted T cell fraction (not recorded which). The receptor set was obtained from a male donor with ankylosing spondylitis or in good health (not recorded which).

This chain links TRBV12-3 or TRBV12-4 with TRBJ2-1; TRBD2 might be the D (6 bases). The CDR3 is made up of 16 amino acids. V gave up 4 bases and J gave up 4 bases, with 17 bases separating them. The CDR3 protein is CASSSGLTVTYNEQFF. The CDR3 bases are TGTGCCAGCAGTTCCGGACTAACCGTTACGTACAATGAGCAGTTCTTC.

This clonotype was detected ten times or more. The V gene is TRBV5-1, the J gene TRBJ2-3; possibly TRBD1 or TRBD2 for D (5 bases each). Trimming pared 3 bases from V and 2 bases from J, leaving 13 bases between. The CDR3 is 15 residues long. Germline assignment: CDR1 SGHRS and CDR2 YFSETQ. The CDR3 DNA sequence: TGCGCCAGCAGCTCGACTCGGGGACCCACAGATACGCAGTATTTT. This sequence encodes CASSSTRGPTDTQYF.

This clonotype has ten or more counts. V is TRBV10-3 and J is TRBJ2-7; 9 nucleotides align to TRBD1. CDR3 length: 16 amino acids. Germline values: CDR1 ENHRY, CDR2 SYGVKD. V gave up 6 bases and J gave up 0 bases; unmatched junction bases: 9. The CDR3: CAIRQTAGQGSYEQYF. The DNA of the CDR3 is TGTGCCATCAGACAGACCGCGGGACAGGGCTCCTACGAGCAGTACTTC.

V gene TRBV5-4 combines with J gene TRBJ2-2; D is perhaps TRBD1 or TRBD2 (6 bases each). This CDR3 comprises 15 residues. Germline CDR1 SGHNT, CDR2 YYREEE (reference sequence). V lost 4 bases and J 4 bases, leaving 14 bases between the germline ends. The CDR3, as DNA: TGTGCCAGCAGCGCCGACCGGGGGCTCACCGGGGAGCTGTTTTTT. It is translated as CASSADRGLTGELFF.

This sequence joins TRBV5-4 and TRBJ2-7; D is possibly TRBD2 (5 bases). The V end was cut by 4 bases, the J end by 3 bases, with 11 bases between. Germline V gene lookup returns CDR1 SGHNT and CDR2 YYREEE (reference sequence). There are 13 residues in the CDR3. The CDR3 DNA reads TGTGCCAGCAGCCCCGGGGTGTACTACGAGCAGTACTTC. Translation: CASSPGVYYEQYF.

The gene calls are TRBV10-2 and TRBJ1-1; the D is unclear. CDR1 and CDR2 (germline): WSHSY, SAAADI. V was shortened by 3 bases and J by 3 bases, with 14 bases between the two germline ends. The CDR3 extends over 15 amino acids. The CDR3: CASSDKMTTDTEAFF. The CDR3 region has the DNA TGCGCCAGCAGTGACAAGATGACTACGGACACTGAAGCTTTCTTT.

This clonotype was counted many times. The chain employs TRBV20-1 and TRBJ1-1, with unresolved D. Germline V gene sequence: CDR1 DFQATT, CDR2 SNEGSKA (reference sequence). The V gene lost 3 bases and the J gene lost 3 bases, with 8 bases spanning the gap. This CDR3 contains 12 residues. CDR3 in amino acids: CSASGVDTEAFF. The CDR3 nucleotides read TGCAGTGCTAGTGGAGTGGACACTGAAGCTTTCTTT.

This clonotype was counted between two and nine times. The rearrangement joins TRBV25-1 to TRBJ2-3, with TRBD1 matching over 7 bases. Germline V lookup: CDR1 MGHDK, CDR2 SYGVNS. This CDR3 region has 14 residues. J was trimmed by 10 bases and V by 1 base; bases with no gene match: 8. The CDR3 nucleotides read TGTGCCAGCAGTGAATGGGGCACAGGGGTCGCGCAGTATTTT. Amino acids: CASSEWGTGVAQYF.

Turning to this clonotype: This clone may be a read error of a much larger clone one base away. The chain links TRBV11-2 to TRBJ2-4, with TRBD1 matching 9 bases. Germline V lookup: CDR1 SGHAT, CDR2 FQNNGV. There are 16 residues in the CDR3. The trim removed 5 bases at V and 1 base at J, leaving 6 bases unmatched. The chain's CDR3 is CASSPGTGMAKNIQYF. CDR3 sequence (DNA): TGTGCCAGCAGCCCGGGGACAGGGATGGCCAAAAACATTCAGTACTTC.

In its sample, this clonotype was seen many times. The genes are TRBV21-1 and TRBJ1-1. TRBV21-1 is annotated as a pseudogene. CDR3 length equals 10 residues. CDR3 DNA: TGTGCCAGCAGCCCCTCTGAAGCTTTCTTT. Its translation is CASSPSEAFF.

This clonotype was seen at least ten times. The chain employs TRBV27 and TRBJ1-2; possibly TRBD1 for D (5 bases). The germline V gene encodes CDR1 MNHEY and CDR2 SMNVEV (reference sequence). Deletions cut 0 bases from V and 8 bases from J, with 13 bases between. The CDR3 length is 14 residues. CDR3 amino acids: CASSLSAGSLGYTF. CDR3 in DNA: TGTGCCAGCAGTTTATCCGCAGGGAGTCTGGGCTACACCTTC.

This clonotype was observed at least ten times. The chain uses TRBV6-2 or TRBV6-3 and TRBJ2-3; possible D gene TRBD1, 6 bases. Germline CDR1 reads MNHEY; CDR2 reads SVGEGT. This CDR3 region has 13 residues. Trimming cost V 0 bases and J 5 bases, with 6 bases left between them. The CDR3 loop reads CASSYSRGDTQYF. The CDR3 coding sequence is TGTGCCAGCAGTTACTCCAGGGGAGATACGCAGTATTTT.

This clonotype was detected a few times. The V and J genes are TRBV7-2 and TRBJ2-1, with 8 bases aligning to TRBD2. Losses at the gene ends were 5 bases for V and 0 bases for J; bases not matched to a gene: 3. Germline CDR1 SGHTA, CDR2 FQGNSA. This CDR3 is 15 amino acids long. Here the CDR3 DNA reads TGTGCCAGCAGCCTTAGCGGGGCCTCCTACAATGAGCAGTTCTTC. The encoded protein is CASSLSGASYNEQFF.

This clonotype was observed a handful of times. This sequence joins TRBV18 and TRBJ2-7; 11 bases are a match to TRBD1. The CDR3 runs 16 residues. J gave up 3 bases and V 3 bases, and 7 bases lay outside the gene matches. Germline loops: CDR1 KGHSH, CDR2 LQKENI. The CDR3 loop reads CASSPIPGQGVYEQYF. DNA for the CDR3: TGTGCCAGCTCACCGATACCGGGACAGGGGGTCTACGAGCAGTACTTC.

This clonotype was found many times. The V gene is TRBV20-1, the J gene TRBJ2-3; possible D gene TRBD2, 6 bases. There are 14 residues in the CDR3. Germline loops: CDR1 DFQATT, CDR2 SNEGSKA (reference sequence). The ends were cut back, 2 bases at V and 4 bases at J, with 13 bases in the middle. CDR3 protein: CSARTSSRPDTQYF. In DNA form, the CDR3 reads TGCAGTGCTAGAACTAGCTCTCGTCCAGATACGCAGTATTTT.

There are many counts of this clonotype. This chain joins TRBV4-1 and TRBJ2-1; 12 bases map to TRBD2. CDR3 length: 16 residues. The germline CDR1 and CDR2 sequences are MGHRA and YSYEKL. V was pared by 5 bases and J by 5 bases, with 7 bases of the junction left unmatched. The CDR3 DNA is TGCGCCAGCAGCATGCTAGCGGGAGGGCCCAACAATGAGCAGTTCTTC. Residues: CASSMLAGGPNNEQFF.

On this clonotype itself: Since the CDR3 does not end with the conserved phenylalanine or tryptophan, this likely comes from a read error. This sequence joins TRBV12-3 or TRBV12-4 and TRBJ1-1; D is ambiguous. The germline V and J ends were trimmed by 5 bases and 0 bases, with 16 bases remaining between them. The CDR3 extends over 16 amino acids. The CDR3 region has the DNA TGTGCCAGCAGTCCCCAGGTAGCTGATATGAACACTGAAGCTTTCCTT. Its protein is CASSPQVADMNTEAFL.

This clonotype was seen ten or more times. The CDR3 nucleotides read TGCAGTGCTCGAGGACTGCACGGCCCTGAAGCTTTCTTT. Its protein product is CSARGLHGPEAFF. The chain has TRBV20-1 and TRBJ1-1; D is uncertain. The CDR3 has 13 residues. Trimming stripped 5 bases from V and 6 bases from J, with 16 bases between. Germline V gene data show CDR1 as DFQATT and CDR2 as SNEGSKA (reference sequence).

The gene calls are TRBV12-3 or TRBV12-4 and TRBJ2-3; 11 bases are a match to TRBD2. The CDR3 has 15 residues. The V gene end was trimmed by 4 bases and the J gene end by 3 bases; junction bases not matched to a gene: 3. This chain's CDR3 is CASSSTSGRTDTQYF. The DNA for the CDR3 is TGTGCCAGCAGTTCCACTAGCGGGAGAACAGATACGCAGTATTTT.

This clonotype was seen many times. The rearrangement joins TRBV6-2 or TRBV6-3 to TRBJ2-3; TRBD1 matches 7 bases. V lost 7 bases, J lost 0 bases, and 22 bases stayed unmatched. The CDR3 has 20 amino acids. Germline V gives CDR1 MNHEY, CDR2 SVGEGT. The CDR3 loop is CASTLPSFEQGWVSTDTQYF. The CDR3 DNA reads TGTGCCAGCACCCTGCCGTCCTTTGAACAGGGGTGGGTAAGCACAGATACGCAGTATTTT.

This clonotype has ten or more counts. The conserved phenylalanine or tryptophan normally closing the CDR3 is absent here, so this likely arose from a read error. It is unclear where the CDR3 begins or ends on the DNA, so no DNA is shown, and the CDR3 is as TCRdb lists it. The V call is TRBV2, the J call TRBJ1-2. The germline CDR1 and CDR2 sequences are SNHLY and FYNNEI. Both ends counted, the CDR3 spans 10 residues. CDR3 in amino acids: CASREILWSR.

Regarding this clonotype: It is unclear where the CDR3 begins or ends on the DNA, so no DNA is shown, and the CDR3 is as TCRdb lists it. V gene TRBV11-2 combines with J gene TRBJ1-1. The CDR3 contains 15 residues when both ends are counted. Germline V lookup: CDR1 SGHAT, CDR2 FQNNGV. The CDR3 sequence: CASSFWPREVTEAFF.

The sample holds a few counts of this clonotype. The chain has TRBV3-1 and TRBJ1-2, with 9 bases aligning to TRBD1. The CDR3 totals 13 residues. Germline V lookup: CDR1 LGHDT, CDR2 YNNKEL (reference sequence). V shed 7 bases, J shed 7 bases, and the junction held 7 bases outside the gene matches. The chain's CDR3 is CASTLGTGSGYTF. DNA for the CDR3: TGTGCCAGCACCCTGGGGACAGGGAGTGGCTACACCTTC.

This clonotype was seen ten or more times. The rearrangement links TRBV10-2 to TRBJ1-3; D is ambiguous. Trimming stripped 5 bases from V and 7 bases from J, with 12 bases between. The CDR3 contains 13 residues. Germline V CDR1 and CDR2: WSHSY, SAAADI. As DNA, the CDR3 is TGCGCCAGCAGTCCTTCTGATAGGAACACCATATATTTT. Residues: CASSPSDRNTIYF.

Many counts were recorded for this clonotype. This chain links TRBV30 with TRBJ1-1, with TRBD1 matching 7 bases. The CDR3 is made up of 16 amino acids. CDR1 is GTSNPN and CDR2 is SVGIG in the germline V gene (reference sequence). J lost 0 bases, V lost 3 bases, and 10 bases had no gene match. CDR3 sequence: CAWRSPGGRMNTEAFF. In DNA form, the CDR3 reads TGTGCCTGGAGATCCCCAGGGGGTAGGATGAACACTGAAGCTTTCTTT. The full variable domain, in which reference TRBV30 and TRBJ1-1 provide the parts outside the CDR3, is SQTIHQWPATLVQPVGSPLSLECTVEGTSNPNLYWYRQAAGRGLQLLFYSVGIGQISSEVPQNLSASRPQDRQFILSSKKLLLSDSGFYLCAWRSPGGRMNTEAFFGQGTRLTVV.

This clonotype was recorded at least ten times. The rearrangement links TRBV12-3 or TRBV12-4 to TRBJ2-1, with D perhaps matching TRBD2 (5 bases). Trimming cost V 7 bases and J 0 bases, with 13 bases left between them. This CDR3 spans 15 amino acids. The DNA for the CDR3 is TGTGCCAGCACCGGACGGAGGAGCTCCTACAATGAGCAGTTCTTC. Its protein product is CASTGRRSSYNEQFF.

With respect to this clonotype: This may arise from a read error, as a much more abundant clone is one base away. The chain recombines TRBV12-3 or TRBV12-4 with TRBJ1-4; a weak D match, TRBD1 (6 bases). This CDR3 contains 15 residues. CDR3 residues: CTSSLWGRGGEKLFF. CDR3 DNA sequence: TGTACCAGCAGTTTATGGGGTCGAGGGGGTGAAAAACTGTTTTTT.

The sample holds many counts of this clonotype. The genes are TRBV4-2 and TRBJ2-1, with 11 bases identical to TRBD2. Trimming cost V 1 base and J 8 bases; bases outside gene matches: 7. Germline values: CDR1 LGHNA, CDR2 YNFKEQ. This CDR3 is 16 amino acids long. CDR3: CASSQVSLAGAHEQFF. The CDR3 DNA is TGTGCCAGCAGCCAAGTTTCACTAGCGGGAGCCCATGAGCAGTTCTTC.

This clonotype came up a few times. This chain connects TRBV7-9 to TRBJ2-3; 9 bases match TRBD2. CDR3 length equals 15 residues. V gave up 5 bases and J gave up 2 bases; unmatched junction bases: 5. Germline V lookup: CDR1 SEHNR, CDR2 FQNEAQ (reference sequence). DNA of the CDR3: TGTGCCAGCAGCGAGACTAGCGGCCTCACAGATACGCAGTATTTT. This encodes CASSETSGLTDTQYF.

The chain has TRBV10-1 and TRBJ2-5; possible D gene TRBD1, 6 bases. From germline, CDR1 is WNHNN and CDR2 SYGVQD (reference sequence). CDR3 length: 13 amino acids. Trimming removed 1 base at V and 4 bases at J, with 7 bases between. CDR3 nucleotide sequence: TGCGCCAGCAGTGAGTTCAGGGGAGAGACCCAGTACTTC. This translates into CASSEFRGETQYF.

This clonotype was found many times. This chain joins TRBV5-1 and TRBJ2-7; D is ambiguous. V lost 3 bases and J 2 bases, leaving 9 bases between the germline ends. CDR1 SGHRS and CDR2 YFSETQ come from the germline V gene. The CDR3 is 13 residues long. The CDR3 bases are TGCGCCAGCAGCTACGGCCTCACCTACGAGCAGTACTTC. Translation gives CASSYGLTYEQYF.

This clonotype was recorded at least ten times. V usage is TRBV20-1 and J usage is TRBJ1-2; TRBD1 matches 10 bases. The germline CDR1 and CDR2 sequences are DFQATT and SNEGSKA (reference sequence). The trim removed 4 bases at V and 7 bases at J, leaving 12 bases unmatched. This CDR3 region has 15 residues. CDR3 sequence reads: CSATFAGTGVFGYTF. The CDR3 region has the DNA TGCAGTGCTACATTTGCCGGGACAGGGGTTTTTGGCTACACCTTC.